The source of this T cell receptor (beta chain) is a study of blood T cells in healthy people across ages. Whole-study findings and limits: Long-lived and aged donors differed, with more naive CD4+ cells and higher diversity in the long-lived. The donors' CMV status was not determined, possibly confounding changes in expanded clonotypes.

A J-beta primer mix and a sample-barcoded 5' primer were used in a second PCR of roughly 6 to 12 cycles. Each cDNA molecule received a tag from a template-switch adaptor that had 12 random nucleotides. TCRdb independently ran MiXCR on the 5' RACE reads; one entry per CDR3 protein. The sample has approximately 960,000 distinct CDR3 sequences, about 28% seen once. Germline-derived CDR1 and CDR2 are MGHRA and YSYEKL. This CDR3 spans 16 amino acids. With respect to this clonotype: What it binds is not known. At one end, the junction sequence differs from germline, possibly due to a read error.

Another study also made use of these data, one on T cells of mothers and their children. This second study says: RNA that had been extracted went wholly into cDNA synthesis, at about 1.5 ug per 15 ul.

This chain uses TRBV4-1 with TRBJ1-3; TRBD1 matches 7 bases. This receptor was obtained from a woman in her thirties or forties in good health. The sequencing input was blood. CDR3 protein: CASSQMTGYSGNTKYF. As DNA, the CDR3 is TGCGCCAGCAGCCAAATGACAGGGTACTCTGGAAACACCAAATATTTT.